This T cell receptor beta chain was documented in a study of shared clonotypes between healthy human individuals. CD45RO-negative, CCR7-positively selected cells formed the naive CD8 fraction, excluding terminally differentiated effector memory CD45RA+ cells. The sample holds one count of this clone. Produced via immunoSEQ multiplex PCR; TCRdb's table is partial and in-frame only. The sample yields some 2 million clones, about 95% seen once. The CDR3 runs 14 residues. The V end was cut by 1 base, the J end by 5 bases, with 13 bases between. Germline-derived CDR1 and CDR2 are SGHDT and YYEEEE. The gene calls are TRBV5-6 and TRBJ2-7; tentatively, D is TRBD2 (5 bases). Sequencing was performed on naive CD8+ T cells sorted from blood. The sequence was obtained from a man aged 18-30 years in good health. CDR3 bases: TGTGCCAGCAGCTTGTTGCTAGCTGTAGACGAGCAGTACTTC. Its translation is CASSLLLAVDEQYF.